The source of this T cell receptor beta chain is a study of blood T cell repertoires in COVID-19. Study in general: Acute and convalescent COVID-19 samples came from the United States, Italy and Spain. Sources were T cells, B-cell-depleted T cells, or PBMCs; the material itself was cDNA or gDNA.

The Seattle site enrolled patients during active infection and followed them longitudinally. How the authors handled the data: The assay estimated nucleated cells by amplifying reference gene primers. Here immunoSEQ multiplex PCR was the method, and the copy in TCRdb shows in-frame clones only, minus some. V, J and clone size derive from that table, while D and trimming were established from the DNA sequence. The sample carries over 45,000 clones, approximately 89% recorded once. Germline V CDR1 and CDR2: SGHRS, YFSETQ. V lost 4 bases to trimming and J lost 4 bases, with 14 bases between them. This CDR3 comprises 14 residues.

The specimen sequenced was peripheral blood. The genes are TRBV5-1 and TRBJ2-5; D may be TRBD2 (5 bases). This TCR came from a woman aged 60-75 years with COVID-19, enrolled during active disease. CDR3: CASSLGNRGETQYF. The CDR3 bases are TGCGCCAGCAGCCTAGGGAATCGGGGAGAGACCCAGTACTTC.